This T cell receptor beta chain originates from a study of cytomegalovirus exposure and HLA in healthy donors listed by TCRdb under 2017. With respect to the entire study: An earlier analysis of several hundred of the donors reported over 250 Gb of sequence data and approximately 120 million unique TCR beta sequences obtained from about 179 million T cells. An early release covering roughly 640 HLA-typed donors comprised about 320 gigabases of sequencing data and around 86 million unique TCR sequences. Of the 300 to 400 genotyped donors, 65% to 90% fell in the genetic ancestry cluster associated with self-reported Caucasian donors. The study was designed to test whether signatures of past pathogen exposure could be identified by cataloging public T cell receptors. The T cell repertoires of 666 subjects were profiled by immunosequencing and related to cytomegalovirus serostatus. Along with the roughly 700-subject first cohort, a separate validation cohort of some 130 different subjects was used. To predict cytomegalovirus infection status, the study combined high-throughput TCR immunosequencing, statistical association of individual TCRs with disease status, and machine learning. In a later analysis, previously published TCR beta repertoires from 550 to 700 donors were re-analyzed and high-resolution HLA genotyping was added so that TCR occurrence patterns could be studied. The later analysis used no new phenotypic data to find candidate immune exposures, relying instead on TCR beta sequences and their occurrence across donors. An earlier analysis of several hundred of the donors applied high-throughput TCR beta sequencing to assess whether each TCR beta V gene segment acted as functional or pseudogenic. Donor age, sex, ethnicity and CMV serostatus were compiled alongside the repertoire data. In a later genetic analysis, genome-wide SNP genotypes for about three fifths of the roughly 670 donors were used, and that subset was treated as a discovery cohort. Every repertoire in the discovery cohort had been generated on one and the same sequencing platform. HLA typing included class I and class II loci at four-digit resolution. The number of typed donors differed by locus: roughly 629-640 for A, B, C, DRB1 and DQB1; some 540 for DQA1; some 610 for DPA1; and 400 to 480 for DPB1. Five DR-DQ haplotypes were handled as single units for association and clustering, since linkage in the cohort was strong. Among 300 to 500 genotyped donors of the cohort, an average of roughly 230,000 unique TCR beta nucleotide sequences was sequenced per donor, of which roughly 17% were non-productive. Overall results and qualifications from the work: Because counts were too low, fewer than 20 rarely observed V segments, including chromosome 9 orphons, were excluded from the earlier analysis of 587 of the donors. According to a later analysis, most CMV-associated TCR beta chains appeared to be HLA-restricted, and the HLA associations seemed to be driven largely by CMV exposure. According to the authors, the approach could potentially be generalized to other disease states and immunological phenotypes. Because HLA typing was unavailable for some donors at each locus, only the typed subset was used in association tests. In a later genetic analysis, fewer N-insertions in productive TCRs were reported among donors in an Asian-associated ancestry cluster than the approximately 630-donor mean. A further reported finding was that TCR beta sequences accurately predicted the HLA-A and HLA-B alleles for most subjects in the first cohort. When HLA alleles, especially DR and DQ, strongly co-occurred, attributing TCR associations to individual alleles was difficult. V-gene and J-gene trimming of TCR beta chains was associated with a missense DCLRE1C variant in a later genetic analysis, and the association was replicated in an independent cohort. A later analysis reported that several top co-occurrence clusters appeared linked to parvovirus B19, influenza, CMV and Epstein-Barr virus. A cluster of highly shared sequence variants was judged likely to be a technical artifact of the sequencing pipeline. Linkage disequilibrium might explain the correlated functional status among segregating V segments, but an unknown experimental factor could not be ruled out. Sequencing depth was assumed to be roughly uniform across donors in the presence/absence analyses, though that assumption may not hold. Some IMGT-functional V segments, including TRBV6-2 and TRBV6-3, could not be distinguished by the 87-base-pair reads and were therefore excluded. CMV serostatus was the only immune exposure information available for the cohort. A later analysis found that HLA-associated TCR beta chains were more clonally expanded and had lower generation probabilities than equally common non-associated chains. In both the original and validation cohorts, the classifier was reported to diagnose cytomegalovirus status with high specificity and sensitivity. In a later analysis, TCR association rates were found to vary across HLA loci, with the most associated TCRs seen for DRB1 alleles and the fewest for HLA-C alleles. In this cohort, only TCR beta chains were sequenced, and detectable features were limited by the absence of alpha or paired-chain data. Most TCR sequences were seen in very few donors, while some public TCRs were found in many individuals. In an earlier analysis of some 550 of the donors, most TCR beta V segments were observed in productive rearrangements about 87% or about 30% of the time, broadly matching IMGT annotations. Three of the identified cytomegalovirus-associated TCR beta chains were confirmed in vitro to be specific for cytomegalovirus antigens. Specific HLA alleles were associated with 15,000 to 20,000 TCR beta sequences at a false discovery rate of 0.05 in a later analysis. The study gave a list of about 160 TCR beta chains associated with cytomegalovirus.

From a lookup of the germline V gene, CDR1 and CDR2 are SGHVS and FNYEAQ. The CDR3, cysteine through phenylalanine, is 15 amino acids long. This entry keeps only the CDR3 DNA: 45 bases, framed from base 1. From V the trimming removes 4 bases and from J it removes 4 bases, while the gene matches leave 5 bases of the junction unaccounted for. In regard to this clone: What this receptor recognizes is not known. One base away there is no much larger clone; base qualities are not given.

In total, just over 650 healthy bone marrow donors made up the cohort. All cohort members were sampled while nominally healthy, although unrecorded immune exposures were likely present. The donor was CMV seronegative and belonged to the group of approximately 320 seronegative cohort members. A peripheral blood sample was provided by each donor, and peripheral blood mononuclear cells were used for TCR beta sequencing. The Qiagen DNeasy Blood Extraction Kit was used to extract genomic DNA from the blood cell samples. The library relied on the immunoSEQ multiplex PCR assay. For the multiplex PCR, a mixture combining 60 forward primers for TCR Vbeta segments and 13 reverse primers for TCR Jbeta segments was used. The CDR3 region of rearranged TCR beta genes was amplified from genomic DNA with a multiplex PCR assay. The amplified TCR beta libraries were sequenced on the Illumina HiSeq System as 87-base-pair reads. Under the source paper's analysis protocol: A later analysis counted around 72 million unique TCR beta chains across the 666 repertoires, and some 11 million of these chains were shared by at least two donors. A nearest-neighbor algorithm error-corrected the raw reads and collapsed the reads into unique sequences, merging closely related sequences to remove PCR and sequencing errors. To assign V, D and J gene segments, CDR3 sequences were aligned to IMGT reference sequences. For a sequence to be retained, a match of at least six nucleotides to both a V gene segment and a J gene segment was required. Rearrangements were called productive when the CDR3 lacked stop codons and stayed in frame with V and J; all others were non-productive. CDR3 was defined according to IMGT convention as the region running from the second conserved V-encoded cysteine to the conserved J-encoded phenylalanine. The earlier analysis of about 530 of the donors excluded any sequence lacking an unambiguous match to a single V gene segment. In an earlier analysis of 587 of the donors, a V segment was called functional when productive rearrangements were above 56.7%, and segregating when the standard deviation between donors exceeded 5%. A statistical classification framework was built to diagnose cytomegalovirus status from the catalog of TCR beta chain sequences. In a later analysis, V and J genes were assigned by comparing TCR nucleotide sequences against IMGT/GENE-DB human TR gene sequences. A later analysis assigned CDR3 sequences and most-parsimonious VDJ recombination scenarios with the TCRdist pipeline. A later analysis defined each TCR beta chain by its CDR3 amino acid sequence plus V-gene family, and excluded reads lacking a unique V-gene family. To address suspected cross-contamination and a sequencing artifact, a later analysis removed a few hundred highly shared, low-generation-probability nucleotide sequences. In a later analysis, a clonal expansion index was calculated for each public chain from normalized within-repertoire ranks of inferred template counts. A later analysis computed generation probabilities with a VDJ recombination model fitted to out-of-frame rearrangements, and checked the results against IGoR. Hypergeometric tests were used in a later analysis to score TCR-TCR, TCR-HLA and TCR-CMV co-occurrence, with a repertoire-size bias correction applied to the TCR pairs. A later analysis estimated false discovery rates by permuting HLA or CMV assignments 20 times. In a later analysis, co-occurring TCRs were grouped with DBSCAN, and TCRdist sequence similarity was added when clustering was performed within HLA-allele-positive subsets. For co-occurrence clustering, repertoires with fewer than 30,000 or more than 120,000 public chains were excluded, along with five or six repertoires with anomalous nucleotide sharing. In TCRdb, the immuneACCESS table is reduced to in-frame sequences with V and J assigned. These tables do not hold every clone; where another copy was compared, an unresolved V gene accounts for under half, and the others remain unexplained. That table gives V, J and clone size, and the DNA gave D and trimming. The sample table records 150,000 to 180,000 clones; under 80% of these occur just once. Jointly, the top ten make up around 2.3% of the sample.

Sequenced material: PBMCs. The receptor comes from a man younger than 40 in good health and CMV-seronegative. Here the chain combines TRBV7-6 and TRBJ2-1, with TRBD1 identical over 9 junction bases. The bases are TGTGCCAGCAGCTCGGAACAGGGGGCATACAATGAGCAGTTCTTC. Translated, it gives CASSSEQGAYNEQFF. The reference TRBV7-6 and TRBJ2-1 proteins fill in what lies around the CDR3, so the full variable domain reads GAGVSQSPRYKVTKRGQDVALRCDPISGHVSLYWYRQALGQGPEFLTYFNYEAQQDKSGLPNDRFSAERPEGSISTLTIQRTEQRDSAMYRCASSSEQGAYNEQFFGPGTRLTVL.